This TCR beta chain was sequenced in a study of T-cell memory formation after mild COVID-19. Study overall: There were largely donor-specific TCR clusters. Findings and limits, study-wide: Among CD4+ contracting clones, most were CM and EM, and CD8+ ones EMRA. The second-wave clones peaking on day 37 were not confirmed as SARS-CoV-2-specific.

Concerning this clonotype: The antigen is not known.

cDNA libraries for TCR alpha and TCR beta, carrying sample barcodes and UMIs, came from 5'RACE with constant-segment primers. TCRdb re-derived calls from the 5' RACE reads in MiXCR, one entry per CDR3 protein. Among roughly 370,000 distinct CDR3 sequences, roughly 15% were seen once, and the ten largest hold roughly 21%. Specimen: PBMCs or a T cell subset sorted from them (not recorded which). This clonotype was obtained from a man in his late teens or twenties who had mild COVID-19 (a few samples of this study predate the infection). Cell type and time point are not known.

CDR3 sequence reads: CASKRGTGQVSPLHF. DNA for the CDR3: TGCGCCAGCAAGAGGGGCACAGGACAGGTTTCACCCCTCCACTTT. This chain links TRBV5-1 with TRBJ1-6; TRBD1 agrees at 7 bases. V trimming: 6 bases; J trimming: 9 bases; junction bases outside the gene matches: 12. CDR3 size: 15 residues. CDR1 SGHRS and CDR2 YFSETQ come from the germline V gene.